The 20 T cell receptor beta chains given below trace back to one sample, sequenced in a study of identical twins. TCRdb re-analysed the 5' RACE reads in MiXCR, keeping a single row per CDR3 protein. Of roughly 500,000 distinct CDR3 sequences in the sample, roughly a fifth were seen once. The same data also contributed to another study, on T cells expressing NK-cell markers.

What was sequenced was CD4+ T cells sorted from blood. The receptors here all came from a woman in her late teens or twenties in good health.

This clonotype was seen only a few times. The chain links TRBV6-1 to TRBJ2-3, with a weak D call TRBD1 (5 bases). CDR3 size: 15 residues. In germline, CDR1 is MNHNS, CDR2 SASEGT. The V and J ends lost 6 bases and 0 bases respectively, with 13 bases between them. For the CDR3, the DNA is TGTGCCAGCAGAGCCCAGGGCAGTAGCACAGATACGCAGTATTTT. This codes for CASRAQGSSTDTQYF.

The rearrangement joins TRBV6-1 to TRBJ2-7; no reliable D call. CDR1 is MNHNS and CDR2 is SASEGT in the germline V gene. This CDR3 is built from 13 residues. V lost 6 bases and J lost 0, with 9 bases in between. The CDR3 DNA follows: TGTGCCAGCAGATTTAGGACCTCCTACGAGCAGTACTTC. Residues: CASRFRTSYEQYF.

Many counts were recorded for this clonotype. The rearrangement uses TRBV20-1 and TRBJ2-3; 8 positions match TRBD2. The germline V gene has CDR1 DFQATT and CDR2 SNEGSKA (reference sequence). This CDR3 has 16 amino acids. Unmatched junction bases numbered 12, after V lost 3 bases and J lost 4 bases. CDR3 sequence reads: CSARIGAGVGADTQYF. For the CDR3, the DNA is TGCAGTGCTAGGATAGGAGCGGGGGTGGGGGCAGATACGCAGTATTTT.

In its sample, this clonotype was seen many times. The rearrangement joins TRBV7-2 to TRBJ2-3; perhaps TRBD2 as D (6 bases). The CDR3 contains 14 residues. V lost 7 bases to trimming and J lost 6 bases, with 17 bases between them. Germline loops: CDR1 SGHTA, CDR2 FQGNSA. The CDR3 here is CASKKGGALDTQYF. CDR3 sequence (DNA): TGTGCCAGCAAAAAAGGCGGGGCCCTGGATACGCAGTATTTT.

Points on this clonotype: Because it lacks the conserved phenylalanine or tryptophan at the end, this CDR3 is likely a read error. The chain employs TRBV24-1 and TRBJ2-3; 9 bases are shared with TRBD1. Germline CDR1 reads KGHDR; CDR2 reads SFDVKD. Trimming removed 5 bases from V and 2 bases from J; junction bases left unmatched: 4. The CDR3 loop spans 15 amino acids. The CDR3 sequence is CATSARTGDTDTQYL. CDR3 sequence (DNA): TGTGCCACCAGTGCTAGGACAGGGGACACAGATACGCAGTATCTT.

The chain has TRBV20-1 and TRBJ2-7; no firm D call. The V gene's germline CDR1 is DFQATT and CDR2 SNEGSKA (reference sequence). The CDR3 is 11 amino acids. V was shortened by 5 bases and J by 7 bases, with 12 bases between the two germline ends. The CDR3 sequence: CSALWGREQYF. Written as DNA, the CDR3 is TGCAGTGCTCTCTGGGGAAGGGAGCAGTACTTC.

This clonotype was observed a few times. The CDR3 sequence is CASSQETSGELFF. The CDR3 region has the DNA TGTGCCAGCAGCCAAGAGACTAGCGGTGAGCTGTTTTTT. The V gene is TRBV3-1, the J gene TRBJ2-2, with TRBD2 matching over 9 bases. The CDR3 is 13 amino acids. Unmatched junction bases numbered 1, after V lost 0 bases and J lost 11 bases. CDR1 is LGHDT, CDR2 YNNKEL, per germline (reference sequence).

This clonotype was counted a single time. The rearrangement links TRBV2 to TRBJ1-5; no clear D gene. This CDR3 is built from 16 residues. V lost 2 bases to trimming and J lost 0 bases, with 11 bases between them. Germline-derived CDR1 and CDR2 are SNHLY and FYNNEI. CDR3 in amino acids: CASSEHIQFSNQPQHF. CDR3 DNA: TGTGCCAGCAGTGAACATATACAGTTTAGCAATCAGCCCCAGCATTTT.

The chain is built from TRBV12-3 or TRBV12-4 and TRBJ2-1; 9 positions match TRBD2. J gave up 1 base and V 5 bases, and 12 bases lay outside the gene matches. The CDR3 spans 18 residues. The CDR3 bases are TGTGCCAGCAGTGCATCACCGGGGAGCGGGGGGTCCTACAATGAGCAGTTCTTC. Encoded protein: CASSASPGSGGSYNEQFF.

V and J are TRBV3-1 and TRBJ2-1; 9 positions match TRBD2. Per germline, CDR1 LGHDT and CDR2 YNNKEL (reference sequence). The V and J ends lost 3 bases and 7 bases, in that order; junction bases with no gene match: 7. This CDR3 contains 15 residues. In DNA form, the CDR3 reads TGTGCCAGCAGCCAGGGCGGGGGGGTACGGAATGAGCAGTTCTTC. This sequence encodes CASSQGGGVRNEQFF.

CDR3 amino acids: CSARDPATGGNEQFF. The CDR3 DNA is TGCAGTGCTAGAGATCCCGCAACTGGGGGCAATGAGCAGTTCTTC. The chain combines TRBV20-1 with TRBJ2-1; D possibly matches TRBD1 or TRBD2 (5 bases each). CDR1 and CDR2 (germline): DFQATT, SNEGSKA (reference sequence). CDR3 length equals 15 residues. V was pared by 0 bases and J by 6 bases, with 15 bases between.

The CDR3 here is CASSPLTGTGAYEQYF. CDR3 DNA: TGTGCCAGCAGCCCCCTCACCGGGACAGGGGCGTACGAGCAGTACTTC. The J gene is TRBJ2-7, the V gene TRBV7-9, with 10 bases lining up with TRBD1. V gave up 5 bases and J gave up 4 bases; unmatched junction bases: 11. CDR3 size: 16 residues. Germline V gene lookup returns CDR1 SEHNR and CDR2 FQNEAQ (reference sequence).

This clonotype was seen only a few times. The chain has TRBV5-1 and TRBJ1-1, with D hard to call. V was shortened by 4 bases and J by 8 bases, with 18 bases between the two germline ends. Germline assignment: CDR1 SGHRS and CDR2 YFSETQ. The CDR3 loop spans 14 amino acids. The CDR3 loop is CASSPSPGSQEAFF. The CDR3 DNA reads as TGCGCCAGCAGCCCAAGTCCGGGGTCCCAGGAAGCTTTCTTT.

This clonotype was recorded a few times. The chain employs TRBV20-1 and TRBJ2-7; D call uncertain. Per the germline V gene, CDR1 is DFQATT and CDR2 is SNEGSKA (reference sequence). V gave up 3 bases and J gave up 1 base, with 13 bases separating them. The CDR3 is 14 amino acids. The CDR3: CSARETWDSYEQYF. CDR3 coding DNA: TGCAGTGCTAGGGAAACTTGGGATTCCTACGAGCAGTACTTC.

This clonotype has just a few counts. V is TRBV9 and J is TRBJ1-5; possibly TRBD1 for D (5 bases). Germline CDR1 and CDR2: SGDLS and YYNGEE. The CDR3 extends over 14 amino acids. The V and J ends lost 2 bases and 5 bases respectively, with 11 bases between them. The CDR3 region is CASSVGMGDQPQHF. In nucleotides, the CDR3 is TGTGCCAGCAGCGTTGGTATGGGGGATCAGCCCCAGCATTTT.

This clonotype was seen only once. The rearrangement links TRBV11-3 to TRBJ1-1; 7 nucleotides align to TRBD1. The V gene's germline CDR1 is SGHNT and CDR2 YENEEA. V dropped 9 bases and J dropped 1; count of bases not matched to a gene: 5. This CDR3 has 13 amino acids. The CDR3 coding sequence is TGTGCCAGTACGCAGGGGGGGAACACTGAAGCTTTCTTT. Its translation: CASTQGGNTEAFF.

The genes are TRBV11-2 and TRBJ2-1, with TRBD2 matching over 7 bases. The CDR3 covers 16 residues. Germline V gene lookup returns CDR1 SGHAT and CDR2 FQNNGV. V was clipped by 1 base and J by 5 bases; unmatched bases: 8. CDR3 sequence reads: CASSLVVLADDNEQFF. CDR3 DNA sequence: TGTGCCAGCAGCTTAGTGGTCCTAGCGGATGACAATGAGCAGTTCTTC.

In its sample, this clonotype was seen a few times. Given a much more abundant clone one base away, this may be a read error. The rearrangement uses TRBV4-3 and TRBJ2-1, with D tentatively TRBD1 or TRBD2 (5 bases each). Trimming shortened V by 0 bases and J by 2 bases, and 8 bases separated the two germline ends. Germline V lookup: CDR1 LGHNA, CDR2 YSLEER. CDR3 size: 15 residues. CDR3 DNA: TGCGCCAGCAGCCAAGACGGGGCCACCTACAATGAGCAGTTCTTC. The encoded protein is CASSQDGATYNEQFF.

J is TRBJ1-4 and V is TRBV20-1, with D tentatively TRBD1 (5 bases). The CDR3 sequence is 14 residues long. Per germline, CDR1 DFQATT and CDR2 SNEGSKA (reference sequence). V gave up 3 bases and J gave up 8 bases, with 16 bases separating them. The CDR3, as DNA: TGCAGTGCTAGCCTTCCGGGGGTAGGAGAAAAACTGTTTTTT. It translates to CSASLPGVGEKLFF.

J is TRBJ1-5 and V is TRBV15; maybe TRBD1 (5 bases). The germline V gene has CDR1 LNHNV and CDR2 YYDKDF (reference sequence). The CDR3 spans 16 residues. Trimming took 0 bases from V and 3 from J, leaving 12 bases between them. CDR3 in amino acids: CATSRDPQGTNQPQHF. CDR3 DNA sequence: TGTGCCACCAGCAGAGACCCCCAGGGTACCAATCAGCCCCAGCATTTT. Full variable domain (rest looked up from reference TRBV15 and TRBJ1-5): DAMVIQNPRYQVTQFGKPVTLSCSQTLNHNVMYWYQQKSSQAPKLLFHYYDKDFNNEADTPDNFQSRRPNTSFCFLDIRSPGLGDTAMYLCATSRDPQGTNQPQHFGDGTRLSIL.